This T cell receptor (beta chain) was identified in a study of cytomegalovirus exposure and HLA in healthy donors. The PCR had 60 Vbeta and 13 Jbeta primers. Sequencing used immunoSEQ multiplex PCR; TCRdb keeps in-frame clones, though not all of them. Counted here are 200,000 to 250,000 clones, roughly 85% occurring once; the ten biggest clones make up 0.2% to 0.3%. CDR1 is SGHAT, CDR2 FQNNGV, per germline. This CDR3 is built from 15 residues. The V end lost 0 bases, the J end lost 0 bases, and 9 bases lay between the germline ends. Sequencing input: PBMCs. The chain carries TRBV11-2 and TRBJ2-7, with D unresolved. The origin of this receptor is a girl aged 2-9 years in good health and CMV-seronegative. DNA for the CDR3: TGTGCCAGCAGCTTAGATAACAGAGACTCCTACGAGCAGTACTTC. Protein sequence: CASSLDNRDSYEQYF.